A single T cell receptor beta chain is shown here with its context. This clonotype showed up just a few times. The antigen it binds to is not known. Base qualities are missing; no much larger clone stands one base away. The germline V gene supplies CDR1 SGHDN and CDR2 FVKESK. The CDR3 contains 15 residues, cysteine and phenylalanine counted. The DNA shown is the 45-base CDR3, in frame from base 1. The V and J ends are trimmed by 1 base and 0 bases, leaving 9 bases between them. The data were taken from a study of T cells after yellow fever vaccination (dated by TCRdb to between 2018 and 2021). The study in broad terms: Libraries from fractions with low cell numbers were prepared with the SMART-Seq v4 Ultra Low Input RNA kit. Two healthy male donors made up the cohort, one aged 18 to 30 years and the other aged 30 to 39 years. Bulk PBMC replicates and cell subsets were isolated from blood drawn at multiple timepoints before and after both primary and secondary immunization. Bulk TCR alpha and beta repertoires were sequenced longitudinally to track T-cell clones before and after primary and booster YFV17D yellow fever vaccination.

Reading the label with the study, this specimen's treatment or condition is: live attenuated yellow fever vaccine strain. Two biological replicates of bulk PBMCs were collected at each blood-draw timepoint. A standard Ficoll-Paque protocol was used to isolate PBMCs from peripheral blood. TriZol was used to extract RNA from bulk PBMCs, CD4 and CD8 fractions, and dextramer-positive and dextramer-negative fractions. Summary of the overall study and its limitations: A small share of clonotypes was detected in both CD4 and CD8 compartments, with the overlap likely arising from convergent recombination. Compared with the primary T-cell response, the secondary T-cell response was faster but weaker, reaching its peak on day 5 rather than on day 15. The study included only a couple of donors, which limits how far the findings can be generalized. Computational filtering was required because FACS-sorted repertoires could contain abundant contaminating clonotypes from the bulk population. Most clones expanded after primary vaccination were re-detected after the booster (about 96% of CD4 and more than 70% of CD8), suggesting broad memory maintenance.

TCR cDNA was made using 5'RACE template switching, a step that added a universal primer site and unique molecular identifiers. cDNA synthesis was primed from both the TCR alpha and TCR beta constant segments. Library amplification used two PCR steps, and the second PCR step added sample barcodes and sequencing adapters. Sequencing of libraries was done on Illumina HiSeq 2500 (2x100 bp) or NovaSeq (2x150 bp). In the original analysis: MIGEC handled demultiplexing of reads and collapsing into UMI consensus sequences, while MiXCR performed V(D)J alignment. Clonotypes responding to the vaccine were identified with edgeR on replicate PBMC samples, with the criteria of FDR below 0.01 and a log2 fold change above 5 up to day 15. Bulk clonotypes were assigned CD4 or CD8 identity according to which sequenced CD4 or CD8 repertoire held them at higher abundance. The public reads were quality trimmed at Q25 with fastp and then assembled into clones with MiXCR by TCRdb, keeping productive beta chains. CDR3 protein duplicates are merged, each entry listing the most common genes and DNA. The V and J calls reflect TCRdb's pipeline rather than the authors' work. Counted in this sample were around 350,000 distinct CDR3 sequences; roughly 6.2% of them appeared once. Jointly, the top ten make up about 15% of the sample.

Sample: PBMCs, taken 5 days after the yellow fever booster vaccination. The source of this sequence is a man aged 25 to 40 who received the YFV17D yellow fever vaccine. The chain is assembled from TRBV14 and TRBJ1-2; the best D guess is TRBD1, with 5 bases matching. The CDR3 has the sequence CASSQGQHSNYGYTF. The bases are TGTGCCAGCAGCCAAGGACAGCACTCTAACTATGGCTACACCTTC.